The 18 T cell receptor beta chains below were found in one sample sequenced in a study of T cell responses to AZD1222 COVID-19 vaccine. Only in-frame clones appear in the TCRdb table, and some are missing; sequencing was by immunoSEQ multiplex PCR. The table includes 150,000 or so clones, 90% to 95% detected once. Sequences were derived from peripheral blood, sampled 28 days after the second AZD1222 dose. These receptors were taken from an adult who received the AZD1222 COVID-19 vaccine.

V and J are TRBV7-9 and TRBJ1-2; D ambiguous. This CDR3 contains 12 residues. Trimming removed 3 bases from V and 6 bases from J, with 8 bases in between. The germline V gene has CDR1 SEHNR and CDR2 FQNEAQ (reference sequence). The CDR3 spells CASSLIENGYTF. CDR3 coding DNA: TGTGCCAGCAGCTTGATAGAAAATGGCTACACCTTC.

DNA of the CDR3: TGTGCCAGCAGCCTAAGGGCCGGGGAGCTGTTTTTT. It is translated as CASSLRAGELFF. The chain joins TRBV2 to TRBJ2-2; D not certain. V dropped 6 bases and J dropped 6 bases, with 8 bases sitting between them. Looked up from germline, CDR1 is SNHLY and CDR2 is FYNNEI. The CDR3 runs 12 residues. The full variable domain, rest sourced from reference TRBV2 and TRBJ2-2, is EPEVTQTPSHQVTQMGQEVILRCVPISNHLYFYWYRQILGQKVEFLVSFYNNEISEKSEIFDDQFSVERPDGSNFTLKIRSTKLEDSAMYFCASSLRAGELFFGEGSRLTVL.

The chain recombines TRBV6-1 with TRBJ1-2; a weak D match, TRBD1 (5 bases). V lost 2 bases and J 4 bases, leaving 14 bases between the germline ends. In germline, CDR1 is MNHNS, CDR2 SASEGT. The CDR3 sequence is 15 residues long. CDR3 DNA sequence: TGTGCCAGCAGTGAATTGGGGGGTACGGGCTATGGCTACACCTTC. Amino acids: CASSELGGTGYGYTF.

J is TRBJ2-3 and V is TRBV10-3; TRBD2 agrees at 15 bases. CDR1 is ENHRY and CDR2 is SYGVKD in the germline V gene. The CDR3 loop spans 16 amino acids. The V segment lost 6 bases and the J segment 4 bases; nucleotides outside the gene matches: 5. CDR3 amino acids: CAISGLAGGAADTQYF. CDR3 nucleotides: TGTGCCATCAGCGGACTAGCGGGGGGGGCAGCAGATACGCAGTATTTT.

The V gene is TRBV4-1, the J gene TRBJ1-2; D gene unclear. There are 15 residues in the CDR3. From germline, CDR1 is MGHRA and CDR2 YSYEKL. V dropped 3 bases and J dropped 5 bases, with 16 bases sitting between them. The CDR3 coding sequence is TGCGCCAGCAGCCAGACGGCGAGTGGGAAGTATGGCTACACCTTC. Amino acids: CASSQTASGKYGYTF.

This rearrangement joins TRBV13 to TRBJ1-2; D unresolved. The germline V gene has CDR1 PRHDT and CDR2 FYEKMQ (reference sequence). Trimming took off 2 bases at V and 7 bases at J, with 5 bases between the two ends. This CDR3 spans 11 amino acids. This chain's CDR3 is CASSLSSGYTF. The CDR3 DNA follows: TGTGCCAGCAGCTTAAGTTCTGGCTACACCTTC.

A few counts support this clone. V gene TRBV24-1 combines with J gene TRBJ2-3; TRBD2 matches at 9 bases. J lost 0 bases, V lost 3 bases, and 3 bases had no gene match. The length of the CDR3 is 16 residues. CDR1 and CDR2 from the germline V gene are KGHDR and SFDVKD. The CDR3 spells CATSDPSGTSTDTQYF. CDR3 coding DNA: TGTGCCACCAGTGATCCTAGCGGGACCAGCACAGATACGCAGTATTTT.

This clone was detected only once. The chain links TRBV11-3 to TRBJ2-3; 12 bases are a match to TRBD2. CDR1 SGHNT and CDR2 YENEEA come from the germline V gene. The CDR3 loop spans 17 amino acids. Trimming took 4 bases from V and 2 from J; bases not matched to a gene: 7. Here the CDR3 reads CASSSGLAGPYTDTQYF. For the CDR3, the DNA is TGTGCCAGCAGCTCAGGACTAGCGGGGCCATACACAGATACGCAGTATTTT.

The chain is built from TRBV2 and TRBJ1-5; 7 nucleotides line up with TRBD1. CDR3 length: 17 amino acids. With V trimmed by 1 base and J by 1 base, 7 bases remained unmatched. Germline V lookup: CDR1 SNHLY, CDR2 FYNNEI. DNA for the CDR3: TGTGCCAGCAGTGAAGGAATCGGGACAGTGAGCAATCAGCCCCAGCATTTT. Translating gives CASSEGIGTVSNQPQHF.

The CDR3 sequence is CSGPMNTEAFF. The CDR3 nucleotides read TGCAGTGGACCGATGAACACTGAAGCTTTCTTT. The chain uses TRBV20-1 and TRBJ1-1; D gene uncertain. The germline V and J ends were trimmed by 7 bases and 0 bases, with 6 bases remaining between them. This CDR3 contains 11 residues. Germline V CDR1 and CDR2: DFQATT, SNEGSKA (reference sequence).

This sequence joins TRBV6-6 and TRBJ1-2, with D unresolved. This CDR3 has 11 residues. V was trimmed by 2 bases and J by 9 bases, leaving 7 bases between them. Per germline, CDR1 MNHNY and CDR2 SVGAGI (reference sequence). CDR3 bases: TGTGCCAGCAGTTACCCTGACAGCTACACCTTC. Amino acid sequence: CASSYPDSYTF.

The chain's CDR3 is CASSQTAKNTEAFF. CDR3 nucleotides: TGTGCCAGCAGCCAAACAGCTAAGAACACTGAAGCTTTCTTT. The chain couples TRBV3-1 (or the pseudogene TRBV3-2) to TRBJ1-1; no firm D call. There are 14 residues in the CDR3. With 2 bases removed from V and 1 base from J, the gap between germline ends came to 8 bases. Germline lookup yields CDR1 LGHDT and CDR2 YNNKEL (reference sequence).

The V call is TRBV2, the J call TRBJ1-1; D remains unclear. This CDR3 has 14 residues. CDR1 is SNHLY and CDR2 is FYNNEI in the germline V gene. V was clipped by 5 bases and J by 5 bases, with 15 bases between them. This CDR3 is CASSLSGRETEAFF. Here the CDR3 DNA reads TGTGCCAGCAGTCTATCCGGGAGGGAGACTGAAGCTTTCTTT.

The V gene is TRBV3-1 (or the pseudogene TRBV3-2), the J gene TRBJ2-1; no clear D gene. The V end was cut by 2 bases, the J end by 0 bases, with 11 bases between. The CDR3 loop spans 16 amino acids. Germline values: CDR1 LGHDT, CDR2 YNNKEL (reference sequence). The CDR3 DNA follows: TGTGCCAGCAGCCAATCGGTTCTAAGCTCCTACAATGAGCAGTTCTTC. Translated: CASSQSVLSSYNEQFF.

The V gene is TRBV19, the J gene TRBJ1-5, with D possibly being TRBD1 (6 bases). The CDR3 contains 14 residues. Germline-derived CDR1 and CDR2 are LNHDA and SQIVND (reference sequence). Trimming stripped 3 bases from V and 15 bases from J, with 21 bases between. The CDR3 sequence is CASSMTQGRGQRHF. CDR3 coding DNA: TGTGCCAGTAGTATGACACAGGGTAGGGGCCAACGGCATTTT.

The chain has TRBV19 and TRBJ1-5, with 7 bases lining up with TRBD1. The germline CDR1 and CDR2 sequences are LNHDA and SQIVND (reference sequence). This CDR3 has 16 amino acids. V was clipped by 5 bases and J by 0 bases; unmatched bases: 7. CDR3 coding DNA: TGTGCCAGTAGTCGACAGGGCGTTCGTAGCAATCAGCCCCAGCATTTT. It translates to CASSRQGVRSNQPQHF.

The rearrangement joins TRBV5-5 to TRBJ2-7, with unresolved D. From germline, CDR1 is SGHKS and CDR2 YYEKEE (reference sequence). The CDR3 length is 12 residues. The V gene lost 4 bases and the J gene lost 4 bases, with 9 bases spanning the gap. CDR3 amino acids: CASSNPSYEQYF. The CDR3 DNA is TGTGCCAGCAGCAACCCCTCTTACGAGCAGTACTTC.

The chain carries TRBV30 and TRBJ2-5, with unresolved D. V was clipped by 3 bases and J by 7 bases, with 15 bases between them. Germline-derived CDR1 and CDR2 are GTSNPN and SVGIG (reference sequence). CDR3 length: 13 amino acids. The CDR3 nucleotides are TGTGCCTGGAGAATCTGGAGCATCATGACCCAGTACTTC. Translating it yields CAWRIWSIMTQYF.